The sequence of this TCR beta chain was determined in a study of blood T cell repertoires in COVID-19. Study-wide background: From the United States, Italy and Spain came samples of acute and convalescent COVID-19. In each case, the material was cDNA or gDNA derived from T cells, B-cell-depleted T cells, or PBMCs.

This CDR3 spans 13 amino acids. Germline CDR1 and CDR2: LNHNV and YYDKDF (reference sequence). Trimming removed 1 base at V and 5 bases at J, with 8 bases between. All enrollees were roughly 18 to 90 years old and from fewer than 25 US areas. Method: immunoSEQ multiplex PCR; TCRdb's copy keeps in-frame clones and lacks some. The data show hundreds of thousands of clones, with nearly 90% seen just once and nearly 2% held by the top ten. The sample comprised PBMCs or T cells enriched from blood (not recorded which). The chain links TRBV15 to TRBJ1-1; D might be TRBD1 (5 bases). The sequence was collected from a young woman with acute COVID-19. CDR3 bases: TGTGCCACCAGCAGAGCGCAGGGAACTGAAGCTTTCTTT. Residues: CATSRAQGTEAFF.